This is a list of T cell receptor beta chains from one sample in a study of response to subunit inactivated influenza vaccine. TCRdb analysed the RT-PCR reads with MiXCR anew, one entry per CDR3 protein. The sample carries around 760,000 distinct CDR3 sequences, around 14% recorded once. The sequencing used PBMCs from blood, collected less than 15 days before vaccination. Receptors were obtained from a man in his fifties or sixties who received an inactivated influenza vaccine. The CDR3 runs from the conserved cysteine through the conserved F or W. Each record gives: clone size, J gene, V gene, D gene, CDR3 DNA, CDR3 protein. A D gene is named only where the DNA matches it firmly. Where a row states a size, it is once, few, many or the class of an expanded clone; other rows omit it.

>many|TRBJ2-2|TRBV6-5|TRBD1
TGTGCCAGCAGTTACTTGGGACAGGGGGCCGGGGAGCTGTTTTTT
CASSYLGQGAGELFF
>.|TRBJ2-3|TRBV27|.
TGTGCCAGCTTATCATACCCGGGAAGCTTATCCGATACGCAGTATTTT
CASLSYPGSLSDTQYF
>few|TRBJ2-2|TRBV5-1|.
TGCGCCAGCAGCACCGGACACGCGAACACCGGGGAGCTGTTTTTT
CASSTGHANTGELFF
>.|TRBJ2-1|TRBV20-1|.
TGCAGTGCTAGTTGGGTCGGGGGAAGGGAGCAGTTCTTC
CSASWVGGREQFF
>.|TRBJ2-1|TRBV18|TRBD1
TGTGCCAGCTCACAAGAAGGACAGGTCCGTGGTGAGCAGTTCTTC
CASSQEGQVRGEQFF
>.|TRBJ2-7|TRBV12-3/TRBV12-4|TRBD2
TGTGCCAGCAGCCCTCGGACTAGCGGGTACGACGAGCAGTACTTC
CASSPRTSGYDEQYF
>few|TRBJ2-5|TRBV12-3/TRBV12-4|TRBD1
TGTGCCAGCAGCCCCTTGGGACAGGGAAAGACCCAGTACTTC
CASSPLGQGKTQYF
>few|TRBJ2-4|TRBV30|TRBD1
TGTGCCCTCCGGGACAGGGGGAAGAGAAACATTCAGTACTTC
CALRDRGKRNIQYF
>many|TRBJ1-5|TRBV5-1|.
TGCGCCAGCAGCTTGGTTGGGACCCCCACCGGGAGCAATCAGCCCCAGCATTTT
CASSLVGTPTGSNQPQHF
>.|TRBJ2-3|TRBV30|.
TGTGCCTGGACTAGGACCGACACAGATACGCAGTATTTT
CAWTRTDTDTQYF
>.|TRBJ2-1|TRBV19|TRBD1
TGTGCCAGTCGTCCACCGGGACAGGGTGACAATGAGCAGTTCTTC
CASRPPGQGDNEQFF
>few|TRBJ2-1|TRBV18|.
TGTGCCAGCTCACCCGGGGCCCCCAATGAGCAGTTCTTC
CASSPGAPNEQFF
>many|TRBJ2-7|TRBV7-2|TRBD2
TGTGCCAGCAGCTTAGAAGGACTAGCGGGAGGTGTCGAGCAGTACTTC
CASSLEGLAGGVEQYF
>.|TRBJ2-3|TRBV27|.
TGTGCCAGCAGTTGGTGGGTTGGCGCAGATACGCAGTATTTT
CASSWWVGADTQYF
>few|TRBJ2-4|TRBV20-1|.
TGCAGTGCGAAAATGGGAGCCAAAAACATTCAGTACTTC
CSAKMGAKNIQYF
>.|TRBJ2-3|TRBV20-1|.
TGCAGTGCTCCAAGTAGGGGGTCTAGCACAGATACGCAGTATTTT
CSAPSRGSSTDTQYF
>.|TRBJ2-7|TRBV29-1|TRBD2
TGCAGCGTTGAAACTAGCGGGAGCTACGAGCAGTACTTC
CSVETSGSYEQYF
>.|TRBJ2-7|TRBV23-1|.
TGCGCCAGCAGTCACAAGACAGGACCCAACCACGAGCAGTACTTC
CASSHKTGPNHEQYF
>few|TRBJ2-1|TRBV9|TRBD1
TGTGCCAGCAGCGTAGGGCTAGACAGGGTCACTGAGCAGTTCTTC
CASSVGLDRVTEQFF
>many|TRBJ2-5|TRBV5-1|.
TGCGCCAGCAGCTTGGAGGACCGTCGATCGGAGACCCAGTACTTC
CASSLEDRRSETQYF
>.|TRBJ2-4|TRBV10-3|TRBD1
TGTACCGTCGGACAGGGAGGAAACATTCAGTACTTC
CTVGQGGNIQYF
>few|TRBJ1-5|TRBV12-3/TRBV12-4|.
TGTGCCAGCAGTCTGGGGTCAGTCTATAGCAATCAGCCCCAGCATTTT
CASSLGSVYSNQPQHF
>many|TRBJ2-7|TRBV29-1|.
TGCAGCGTTGAACTTGGGTACGGCGACGAGCAGTACTTC
CSVELGYGDEQYF
>.|TRBJ2-3|TRBV5-1|TRBD2
TGCGCCAGCAGCCTTGTACCGGGAGGGAGCACAGATACGCAGTATTTT
CASSLVPGGSTDTQYF
>many|TRBJ2-3|TRBV12-3/TRBV12-4|.
TGTGCCAGCAGTTTAAACCAGGGGAGTACGCAGTATTTT
CASSLNQGSTQYF
>few|TRBJ2-2|TRBV20-1|.
TGCAGTGCGACGGAGGGCGAAACCGGGGAGCTGTTTTTT
CSATEGETGELFF
>few|TRBJ2-5|TRBV5-5|.
TGTGCCAGCAGCTTAGACGTAGTGGCCCAGTACTTC
CASSLDVVAQYF
>.|TRBJ2-5|TRBV19|TRBD1
TGTGCCAGTTCAAAACAGGGGTGGACCCAGTACTTC
CASSKQGWTQYF
>.|TRBJ1-1|TRBV7-9|TRBD1
TGTGCCAGCAGCTTAGACTGGACAGGGAAAGCTTTCTTT
CASSLDWTGKAFF
>.|TRBJ2-3|TRBV10-3|.
TGTGCCATCAGTGGGGCTGAAGGGGACCCTTACACAGATACGCAGTATTTT
CAISGAEGDPYTDTQYF
>many|TRBJ1-1|TRBV6-5|.
TGTGCCAGCAGATCTAACACTGAAGCTTTCTTT
CASRSNTEAFF
>.|TRBJ2-7|TRBV29-1|.
TGCAGCGTTGAAATAAGGGGGAGCTACGAGCAGTACTTC
CSVEIRGSYEQYF
>.|TRBJ2-7|TRBV20-1|.
TGCAGTGCTAGAGATCCCAAACTAGTCCACGAGCAGTACTTC
CSARDPKLVHEQYF
>few|TRBJ1-1|TRBV12-3/TRBV12-4|.
TGTGCCAGCAGTCCCCCTGGACACGTGAACGCTGAAGCTTTCTTT
CASSPPGHVNAEAFF
>.|TRBJ2-7|TRBV4-1|TRBD1
TGCGCCAGCAGCCACGCGACAGGGGCGCATTACGAGCAGTACTTC
CASSHATGAHYEQYF
>few|TRBJ2-3|TRBV12-3/TRBV12-4|TRBD2
TGTGCCAGCAGTTTAATGAGCGGGGGGGCCTCAGATACGCAGTATTTT
CASSLMSGGASDTQYF
>.|TRBJ2-1|TRBV27|.
TGTGCCAGCAGTTTATCGCTAGCTACCACCCCCCATGAGCAGTTCTTC
CASSLSLATTPHEQFF
>.|TRBJ2-5|TRBV2|.
TGTGCCAGCACCCCTAATGTCCCCCAAGAGACCCAGTACTTC
CASTPNVPQETQYF
>few|TRBJ2-1|TRBV9|TRBD2
TGTGCCAGCAAACGCCTTAGCGGGGGGTCCTACAATGAGCAGTTCTTC
CASKRLSGGSYNEQFF
>few|TRBJ2-7|TRBV6-1|.
TGTGCCAGCAGCGCTATGACAGTCTCCTACGAGCAGTACTTC
CASSAMTVSYEQYF
>.|TRBJ1-2|TRBV12-3/TRBV12-4|TRBD1
TGTGCCAGCAGTAGACAGGGCCACTATGGCTACACCTTC
CASSRQGHYGYTF
>few|TRBJ2-7|TRBV7-8|.
TGTGCCAGCAGCTTAGTGGACCAAACCTACGAGCAGTACTTC
CASSLVDQTYEQYF
>.|TRBJ1-2|TRBV4-1|TRBD1
TGCGCCAGCAGCCAAGTGGAGGCAGGGGGCGGCTATGGCTACACCTTC
CASSQVEAGGGYGYTF
>.|TRBJ2-6|TRBV11-2|TRBD1
TGTGCCAGCAGCTCGCAGGGGGCGCCCGGGGCCAACGTCCTGACTTTC
CASSSQGAPGANVLTF
>few|TRBJ1-4|TRBV12-3/TRBV12-4|.
TGTGCCAGCAGTCATCAGGGTCTGGATGAAAAACTGTTTTTT
CASSHQGLDEKLFF
>few|TRBJ1-1|TRBV5-4|.
TGTGCCAGCAGCTTGGATGGAGGATACACTGAAGCTTTCTTT
CASSLDGGYTEAFF
>few|TRBJ2-2|TRBV15|.
TGTGCCACCAGCAGATATAACACCGGGGAGCTGTTTTTT
CATSRYNTGELFF
>few|TRBJ1-2|TRBV30|.
TGTGCCTGGAGTGTAGAGGCGGGACATCAGAGGGGCTACACCTTC
CAWSVEAGHQRGYTF
>many|TRBJ1-5|TRBV28|.
TGTGCCAGCAGTACTCCAAGGGGTGGCCACAATCAGCCCCAGCATTTT
CASSTPRGGHNQPQHF
>.|TRBJ2-2|TRBV3-1|TRBD2
TGTGCCAGCAGCCAAGAGGGGCTAGCGGGCGGCACCGGGGAGCTGTTTTTT
CASSQEGLAGGTGELFF
>.|TRBJ2-2|TRBV5-6|.
TGTGCCAGCAGCTCTCCGCCAGGCCGCCGAGGTAGCGGGGAGCTGTTTTTT
CASSSPPGRRGSGELFF